This TCR beta chain was captured in a study of blood T cell repertoires in COVID-19 (dated by TCRdb to the early 2020s). With regard to the full study: Samples from collaborators originated in the United States, Italy and Spain and spanned both the acute and convalescent phases of COVID-19. The material from the prospective study consisted of cDNA or gDNA derived from T cells, B-cell-depleted T cells, or PBMCs. The samples were drawn from the first 160 participants of the ongoing ImmuneRACE study and from 1,254 subjects provided by 6 global collaborators. Sample metadata almost always included a de-identified subject ID, COVID-19 status, age in years and sex. The repertoires were made available in a free public database intended to serve as a resource for research on the immune response to SARS-CoV-2. Where available, HLA class I and class II types were taken from metadata supplied by the sample provider and were not determined by assay-based typing. Subjects who had been exposed to COVID-19, were actively infected with it, or had recovered from it provided the deeply sampled blood TCRbeta repertoires that made up the dataset.

Based on the germline V gene, the CDR1 and CDR2 sequences are SGHRS and YFSETQ. V and J are trimmed by 0 bases and 4 bases, and the gene matches miss 5 bases of the junction. The CDR3 goes from the cysteine to the phenylalanine over 15 residues. The CDR3 DNA has 45 bases and is translated from base 1. Points on this clone: Its antigen specificity is not known. No quality values exist for individual bases; no much larger clone is one base distant.

The study at large found these results: The quantity of clinical and demographic metadata differed by source and by participant and was supplied without curation.

TCRbeta CDR3 regions were amplified from genomic DNA using the immunoSEQ Assay, a bias-controlled multiplex PCR. On the authors' methods: The number of nucleated cells in each sample was estimated by amplification of reference gene primers within the assay. To quantify the absolute abundance of each unique TCRbeta CDR3 rearrangement, sequence reads were collapsed and filtered. Productive Simpson clonality was computed per sample as the square root of Simpson's diversity index over productive rearrangements. TCRdb obtained this table from immuneACCESS and retained in-frame rearrangements with V and J assigned. These tables miss some clones; where compared with another copy, unresolved V genes account for less than half of the shortfall, and the remainder is unexplained. That table supplies the V and J calls and clone size; D and trimming were determined from the DNA. Present in this sample are about 300,000 clones, 85% to 90% of which were seen just once. 3.5% to 4.5% of the sample lies in the top ten.

Participants in the prospective study were enrolled through a virtual design, were aged about 18 to 90 years, and lived in approximately 25 United States geographic areas. In the prospective study, participants were assigned to cohorts based on the clinical history participants reported in a screening survey and a study questionnaire. Recovered participants in ImmuneRACE Cohort 3 were defined as having two consecutive negative NP/OP PCR tests, clearance from a healthcare professional, or resolution of symptoms. Each participant in the prospective study had whole blood, serum and a nasopharyngeal or oropharyngeal swab collected by mobile phlebotomists. Prospective study participants could optionally give additional blood draws and questionnaires over an approximately 2-month period. Blood samples from the prospective study were shipped frozen or at room temperature prior to DNA extraction.

This TCR derives from a man under 40 who had recovered from COVID-19. The chain is encoded by TRBV5-1 joined to TRBJ2-5, and 8 bases in between align with TRBD2. Sequencing was done on a sample of PBMCs or T cells enriched from blood (not recorded which). DNA sequence: TGCGCCAGCAGCTTGGAAGGCGCGGGAGGAGAGACCCAGTACTTC. Translation gives CASSLEGAGGETQYF.